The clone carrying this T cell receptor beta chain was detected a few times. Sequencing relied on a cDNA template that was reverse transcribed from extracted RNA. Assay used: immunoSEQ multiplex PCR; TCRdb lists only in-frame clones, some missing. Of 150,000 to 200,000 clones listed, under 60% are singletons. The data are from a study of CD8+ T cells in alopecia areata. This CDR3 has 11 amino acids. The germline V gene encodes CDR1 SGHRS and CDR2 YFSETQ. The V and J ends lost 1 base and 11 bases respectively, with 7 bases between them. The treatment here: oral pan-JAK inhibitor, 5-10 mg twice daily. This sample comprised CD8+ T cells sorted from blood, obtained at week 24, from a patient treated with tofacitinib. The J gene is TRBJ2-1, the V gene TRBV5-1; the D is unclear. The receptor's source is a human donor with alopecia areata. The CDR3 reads CASSLFRKQFF. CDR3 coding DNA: TGCGCCAGCAGCTTGTTTCGCAAGCAGTTCTTC.